These T cell receptor beta chains were read from a single sample in a study of T cell repertoires in aging, cancer and after chemotherapy. Via MiXCR, TCRdb re-called the multiplex PCR reads, giving one row per CDR3 protein. The sample carries more than 8,000 distinct CDR3 sequences, about two fifths recorded once. The source material was blood. These TCRs come from a human donor in good health. Both conserved end residues are trimmed from each CDR3. The order of the fields is clone size, D gene, V gene, J gene, CDR3 protein. A D gene is named only where the DNA matches it firmly. Only some rows state a clone size, as once, few, many or a class for expanded clones.

few	.	TRBV6-5	TRBJ1-3	ASSYSGTWAGNTIY
few	.	TRBV6-1	TRBJ2-6	ASSGGAPGANVLT
few	.	TRBV6-5	TRBJ1-4	ASSSPSGPGEKLF
.	TRBD1	TRBV13	TRBJ2-7	ASSPNPWTGLSSYEQY
.	TRBD1	TRBV19	TRBJ2-2	ASIKGGPNTGELF
.	TRBD2	TRBV13	TRBJ2-1	ASSLPPSGSRFGEQI
few	TRBD2	TRBV30	TRBJ2-1	AWAEGLAGEQF
.	.	TRBV13	TRBJ1-3	ASSFTGITNSGNTIY
.	.	TRBV30	TRBJ1-1	AWSGQPNTEAF
.	.	TRBV19	TRBJ2-3	AATVQDTQY
few	TRBD2	TRBV19	TRBJ2-1	ASSVGTSGGATV
.	.	TRBV6-4	TRBJ1-2	ASSDTPQAHFYGYT
.	.	TRBV18	TRBJ1-1	ASSPASGHPEAF
few	.	TRBV5-6	TRBJ2-3	ASSFDYTDTQY
medium-sized	.	TRBV29-1	TRBJ1-1	SVDEAF
few	.	TRBV12-3/TRBV12-4	TRBJ1-5	ASGPSNQPQH
.	TRBD1	TRBV12-3/TRBV12-4	TRBJ1-2	ASATGTGVYGYT
.	TRBD1	TRBV6-2/TRBV6-3	TRBJ2-7	ASRPDRNRTYEQY
.	TRBD1	TRBV5-4	TRBJ2-2	ASSYAGTGGVGGELF
few	TRBD1	TRBV12-3/TRBV12-4	TRBJ2-2	ASSLWTGGANTGELF
.	.	TRBV5-1	TRBJ2-1	ASSFRGADQYNEQF
.	TRBD1	TRBV5-6	TRBJ1-6	ASSLVPGGGSPLH
medium-sized	.	TRBV5-6	TRBJ1-6	ASSPQVGYSPLH
few	.	TRBV19	TRBJ2-3	ASSIQTGDTQY
.	TRBD2	TRBV7-2	TRBJ2-3	ASRLTSSTDTQY
.	TRBD2	TRBV14	TRBJ2-2	ASSPRAGGHTGELF
.	.	TRBV12-5	TRBJ1-6	ASGLDSHNSPLH
.	.	TRBV30	TRBJ1-1	ARAGVNTEAF
.	.	TRBV5-6	TRBJ1-4	ASLRGTNEKLF
.	.	TRBV19	TRBJ2-1	ASSLTTGAYYNEQF
.	.	TRBV11-3	TRBJ1-5	ASSSATYQPQH
.	.	TRBV5-6	TRBJ1-2	ASSLGSDGYT
few	.	TRBV19	TRBJ1-1	ASSLSVNTEAF
few	.	TRBV29-1	TRBJ1-2	SAYLFGADTLYGYT
.	TRBD2	TRBV6-2/TRBV6-3	TRBJ2-1	ASIVAGGFYNEQF
few	.	TRBV11-3	TRBJ2-3	ASSAPGLGYTQY
few	.	TRBV6-5	TRBJ1-2	ASSAQLHGYT
few	TRBD1	TRBV27	TRBJ1-6	ASSWGVPGQFSPLH
.	.	TRBV5-6	TRBJ2-3	ASSLPSTQVRTDTQY
.	.	TRBV13	TRBJ1-2	ASSLGRGGAYGYT
.	.	TRBV6-6	TRBJ2-7	ASSYSPGQKYEQY
.	.	TRBV15	TRBJ1-1	ATSRRRIGTVNTEAL
few	.	TRBV27	TRBJ1-4	ASSLIGAGNEKLF
few	.	TRBV27	TRBJ2-7	ASSPQVFSYEQY
.	TRBD2	TRBV24-1	TRBJ2-1	ATSDTRAGSAYEQF
few	.	TRBV11-3	TRBJ2-7	ASSLDDSSSSYEQY
.	TRBD1	TRBV19	TRBJ2-7	ASSAVRGHEEY
.	.	TRBV30	TRBJ2-5	AWSVGRFGETQY
.	TRBD1	TRBV6-5	TRBJ1-1	ASSRGQGVPEAF
.	TRBD2	TRBV19	TRBJ2-5	ASSPAGSGGARETQY
.	.	TRBV12-3/TRBV12-4	TRBJ1-4	ASSLGGGGNEKLF
few	.	TRBV6-2/TRBV6-3	TRBJ2-2	ATLRTNTGELF
few	TRBD1	TRBV13	TRBJ1-2	ASSLGWVQGYYGYT
.	TRBD1	TRBV7-6	TRBJ2-7	ASSVGQGSYEQY